This T cell receptor beta chain comes out of a study of CD8 T cells in ankylosing spondylitis. Per the germline V gene, CDR1 is MNHEY and CDR2 is SVGEGT. The CDR3 is made up of 15 amino acids. With V trimmed by 3 bases and J by 8 bases, 9 bases remained unmatched. This clonotype has at least ten counts. Its antigen is currently unknown. Study results and limitations: Matched synovial fluid from ankylosing spondylitis patients was reported to be enriched for disease-linked clones.

Each CDR3 protein gets one entry after TCRdb re-called the 5' RACE reads with MiXCR. The top ten hold 7.5% to 9% of the sample, which has around 280,000 distinct CDR3 sequences, roughly 20% seen once. The clonotype was recovered from a male donor with ankylosing spondylitis or in good health (not recorded which). Sequencing was performed on blood, either unsorted or a sorted T cell fraction (not recorded which). The chain carries TRBV6-2 or TRBV6-3 and TRBJ2-1, with 8 bases identical to TRBD2. The CDR3 nucleotides read TGTGCCAGCAGTTATAGCGGGGCCATCGGGGATGAGCAGTTCTTC. It translates to CASSYSGAIGDEQFF.